The 21 T cell receptor beta chains below come from one sample, sequenced in a study of blood T cell repertoires in COVID-19. Only in-frame clones appear in the TCRdb table, and some are missing; sequencing was by immunoSEQ multiplex PCR. The repertoire has over 200,000 clones, around 84% of them found once; the top ten carry around 2.5%. The source material was peripheral blood. These receptors all come from a man in his forties or fifties who had recovered from COVID-19.

This chain links TRBV9 with TRBJ2-2; D might be TRBD2 (5 bases). V gave up 0 bases and J gave up 5 bases, with 14 bases separating them. This CDR3 region has 16 residues. Germline CDR1 is SGDLS and CDR2 is YYNGEE. The CDR3 DNA is TGTGCCAGCAGCGTAGAGGCTAGCAGAGTAACCGGGGAGCTGTTTTTT. This encodes CASSVEASRVTGELFF.

The chain recombines TRBV27 with TRBJ2-7, with D maybe TRBD2 (5 bases). Germline loops: CDR1 MNHEY, CDR2 SMNVEV (reference sequence). The CDR3 covers 14 residues. Between the trimmed V and J ends, which lost 3 bases and 3 bases, there was a span of 12 bases. The CDR3 region is CASSFNGENYEQYF. The CDR3 DNA reads TGTGCCAGCAGTTTTAACGGGGAAAACTACGAGCAGTACTTC.

V usage is TRBV30 and J usage is TRBJ1-1; D gene unclear. V lost 2 bases, J lost 0 bases, and 7 bases lay in between. The length of the CDR3 is 13 residues. Germline V gene lookup returns CDR1 GTSNPN and CDR2 SVGIG (reference sequence). The DNA for the CDR3 is TGTGCCTGGAGTTACGGTATGAACACTGAAGCTTTCTTT. It is translated as CAWSYGMNTEAFF.

The V call is TRBV30, the J call TRBJ2-3; 10 nucleotides agree with TRBD2. With 3 bases clipped from V and 2 bases from J, the junction kept 11 bases outside the gene matches. CDR3 size: 17 residues. Looked up from germline, CDR1 is GTSNPN and CDR2 is SVGIG (reference sequence). CDR3 loop: CAWSRTGTSAYTDTQYF. CDR3 coding DNA: TGTGCCTGGAGCCGTACGGGGACTAGCGCGTACACAGATACGCAGTATTTT. Filled out from reference TRBV30 and TRBJ2-3, the complete variable domain reads SQTIHQWPATLVQPVGSPLSLECTVEGTSNPNLYWYRQAAGRGLQLLFYSVGIGQISSEVPQNLSASRPQDRQFILSSKKLLLSDSGFYLCAWSRTGTSAYTDTQYFGPGTRLTVL.

The V gene is TRBV6-2 or TRBV6-3, the J gene TRBJ1-6; D remains unclear. Germline lookup yields CDR1 MNHEY and CDR2 SVGEGT. The CDR3 totals 13 residues. V shed 2 bases and J shed 9 bases, with 8 bases lying between them. CDR3 residues: CASSYRRGSPLHF. The CDR3 nucleotides read TGTGCCAGCAGTTACAGGCGAGGTTCACCCCTCCACTTT.

This clone was recorded only once. The V gene is TRBV3-1 (or the pseudogene TRBV3-2), the J gene TRBJ2-3; 8 positions agree with TRBD2. CDR1 is LGHDT, CDR2 YNNKEL, per germline (reference sequence). Germline trimming cut 2 bases from V and 4 bases from J; bases unmatched to any gene: 8. The CDR3 is 16 amino acids. The CDR3 sequence is CASSQQPGLEADTQYF. CDR3 nucleotide sequence: TGTGCCAGCAGCCAACAACCGGGACTAGAGGCAGATACGCAGTATTTT.

CDR3 sequence (DNA): TGTGCCAGTAGTGGCTGGAACACTGAAGCTTTCTTT. This sequence encodes CASSGWNTEAFF. The chain has TRBV19 and TRBJ1-1, with D unclear. The V end lost 5 bases, the J end lost 1 base, and 5 bases lay between the germline ends. The CDR3 is 12 amino acids. Looked up from germline, CDR1 is LNHDA and CDR2 is SQIVND (reference sequence).

This clone came up once. The V call is TRBV19, the J call TRBJ2-4; D is ambiguous. CDR3 length equals 13 residues. CDR1 is LNHDA and CDR2 is SQIVND in the germline V gene (reference sequence). V was pared by 7 bases and J by 6 bases, with 13 bases between. CDR3 region: CASTTLTGNIQYF. The CDR3 coding sequence is TGTGCCAGTACCACTCTAACCGGAAACATTCAGTACTTC.

The chain recombines TRBV19 with TRBJ2-3; D gene ambiguous. The CDR3 length is 13 residues. The V end lost 6 bases, the J end lost 3 bases, and 10 bases lay between the germline ends. Germline lookup yields CDR1 LNHDA and CDR2 SQIVND (reference sequence). The CDR3, as DNA: TGTGCCAGTAGATCCTACAGTACAGATACGCAGTATTTT. Its translation: CASRSYSTDTQYF.

The chain employs TRBV10-3 and TRBJ1-2; 7 nucleotides agree with TRBD1. J lost 0 bases, V lost 6 bases, and 4 bases had no gene match. CDR3 length equals 14 residues. Per the germline V gene, CDR1 is ENHRY and CDR2 is SYGVKD. Here the CDR3 reads CAISRTGANYGYTF. CDR3 DNA sequence: TGTGCCATCAGCCGGACAGGAGCTAACTATGGCTACACCTTC.

CDR3 sequence: CASSQGSTTGGETQYF. Written as DNA, the CDR3 is TGTGCCAGCAGCCAAGGATCTACGACAGGGGGAGAGACCCAGTACTTC. The chain is built from TRBV3-1 (or the pseudogene TRBV3-2) and TRBJ2-5, with TRBD1 matching 9 bases. There are 16 residues in the CDR3. Germline loops: CDR1 LGHDT, CDR2 YNNKEL (reference sequence). With 1 base clipped from V and 4 bases from J, the junction kept 7 bases outside the gene matches.

The chain carries TRBV2 and TRBJ1-1; D perhaps matches TRBD1 (5 bases). Per the germline V gene, CDR1 is SNHLY and CDR2 is FYNNEI. V lost 2 bases and J lost 1, with 5 bases in between. This CDR3 has 13 amino acids. CDR3 sequence (DNA): TGTGCCAGCAGTGAACAGGGGAACACTGAAGCTTTCTTT. This encodes CASSEQGNTEAFF. Supplemented by reference TRBV2 and TRBJ1-1, the full variable domain reads EPEVTQTPSHQVTQMGQEVILRCVPISNHLYFYWYRQILGQKVEFLVSFYNNEISEKSEIFDDQFSVERPDGSNFTLKIRSTKLEDSAMYFCASSEQGNTEAFFGQGTRLTVV.

The rearrangement links TRBV11-3 to TRBJ2-3; TRBD2 might be the D (5 bases). There are 15 residues in the CDR3. The germline V and J ends were trimmed by 5 bases and 2 bases, with 14 bases remaining between them. Germline V gene lookup returns CDR1 SGHNT and CDR2 YENEEA. CDR3 in amino acids: CASSPEGHYTDTQYF. DNA for the CDR3: TGTGCCAGCAGCCCAGAGGGTCATTACACAGATACGCAGTATTTT. Together with reference TRBV11-3 and TRBJ2-3, the CDR3 gives the full variable domain: EAGVVQSPRYKIIEKKQPVAFWCNPISGHNTLYWYLQNLGQGPELLIRYENEEAVDDSQLPKDRFSAERLKGVDSTLKIQPAELGDSAVYLCASSPEGHYTDTQYFGPGTRLTVL.

The V gene is TRBV20-1, the J gene TRBJ2-1, with D perhaps matching TRBD2 (5 bases). In germline, CDR1 is DFQATT, CDR2 SNEGSKA (reference sequence). The CDR3 length is 15 residues. V dropped 4 bases and J dropped 3 bases, with 16 bases sitting between them. The CDR3: CSAIERRSYYNEQFF. The CDR3 nucleotides read TGCAGTGCTATTGAGAGGAGGAGTTACTACAATGAGCAGTTCTTC.

This chain uses TRBV7-2 with TRBJ1-2; TRBD1 aligns across 9 bases. After removal of 5 bases from V and 4 bases from J, the junction contained 8 bases not matched to a gene. This CDR3 has 15 residues. From germline, CDR1 is SGHTA and CDR2 FQGNSA. Written as DNA, the CDR3 is TGTGCCAGCAGCCCGGGGGACAGGGTCATCTATGGCTACACCTTC. Protein: CASSPGDRVIYGYTF.

This sequence joins TRBV10-1 and TRBJ2-1; 7 positions match TRBD2. CDR1 is WNHNN, CDR2 SYGVQD, per germline (reference sequence). This CDR3 has 14 residues. The J segment lost 7 bases and the V segment lost 4 bases, leaving 7 bases of the junction unmatched. The CDR3 is CASSVGLVGNEQFF. The DNA for the CDR3 is TGCGCCAGCAGTGTAGGACTAGTGGGAAATGAGCAGTTCTTC.

In this sample, this clone turned up once. The J gene is TRBJ1-1, the V gene TRBV5-6; D gene uncertain. Germline CDR1 and CDR2: SGHDT and YYEEEE. The CDR3 extends over 14 amino acids. V shed 2 bases and J shed 1 base, with 9 bases lying between them. The CDR3 region is CASSFAAKNTEAFF. The CDR3 bases are TGTGCCAGCAGCTTCGCGGCGAAGAACACTGAAGCTTTCTTT.

The J gene is TRBJ1-4, the V gene TRBV4-3; D not resolved. Germline lookup yields CDR1 LGHNA and CDR2 YSLEER. The CDR3 is made up of 16 amino acids. The V end lost 4 bases, the J end lost 0 bases, and 12 bases lay between the germline ends. The chain's CDR3 is CASSRSGVATNEKLFF. Here the CDR3 DNA reads TGCGCCAGCAGCCGGAGCGGAGTTGCAACTAATGAAAAACTGTTTTTT.

The V gene is TRBV7-9, the J gene TRBJ1-4; D gene ambiguous. The germline V gene has CDR1 SEHNR and CDR2 FQNEAQ (reference sequence). The CDR3 is 15 amino acids. Trimming pared 5 bases from V and 8 bases from J, leaving 18 bases between. The CDR3 region is CASSPDTGGGEKLFF. CDR3 bases: TGTGCCAGCAGCCCCGATACGGGTGGTGGAGAAAAACTGTTTTTT.

The chain links TRBV3-1 (or the pseudogene TRBV3-2) to TRBJ2-1, with D hard to call. The CDR3 is 15 amino acids. Germline values: CDR1 LGHDT, CDR2 YNNKEL (reference sequence). Trimming cost V 1 base and J 0 bases, with 7 bases left between them. The CDR3 protein is CASSQGEVSYNEQFF. The CDR3 nucleotides read TGTGCCAGCAGCCAAGGTGAGGTCTCCTACAATGAGCAGTTCTTC.

This clone was found a few times. V and J are TRBV2 and TRBJ2-5, with D unresolved. Germline CDR1 and CDR2: SNHLY and FYNNEI. The CDR3 loop spans 13 amino acids. V lost 4 bases and J 5 bases, leaving 11 bases between the germline ends. The CDR3 loop is CASSGSVGETQYF. In nucleotides, the CDR3 is TGTGCCAGCAGTGGATCGGTCGGGGAGACCCAGTACTTC. The entire variable domain, with the rest obtained from reference TRBV2 and TRBJ2-5, is as follows: EPEVTQTPSHQVTQMGQEVILRCVPISNHLYFYWYRQILGQKVEFLVSFYNNEISEKSEIFDDQFSVERPDGSNFTLKIRSTKLEDSAMYFCASSGSVGETQYFGPGTRLLVL.